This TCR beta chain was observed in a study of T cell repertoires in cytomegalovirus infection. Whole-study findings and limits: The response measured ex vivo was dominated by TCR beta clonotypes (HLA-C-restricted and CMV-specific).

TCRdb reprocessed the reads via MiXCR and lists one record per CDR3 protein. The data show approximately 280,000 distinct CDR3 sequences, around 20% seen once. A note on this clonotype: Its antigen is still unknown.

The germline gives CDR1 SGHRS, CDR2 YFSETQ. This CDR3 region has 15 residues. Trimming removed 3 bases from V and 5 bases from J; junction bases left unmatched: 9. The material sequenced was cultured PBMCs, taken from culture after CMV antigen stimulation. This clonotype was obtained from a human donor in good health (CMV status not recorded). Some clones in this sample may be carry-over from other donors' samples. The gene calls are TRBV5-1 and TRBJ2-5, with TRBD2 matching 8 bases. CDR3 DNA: TGCGCCAGCAGCTCGACCGGGACTAGAGGCGAGACCCAGTACTTC. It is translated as CASSSTGTRGETQYF.